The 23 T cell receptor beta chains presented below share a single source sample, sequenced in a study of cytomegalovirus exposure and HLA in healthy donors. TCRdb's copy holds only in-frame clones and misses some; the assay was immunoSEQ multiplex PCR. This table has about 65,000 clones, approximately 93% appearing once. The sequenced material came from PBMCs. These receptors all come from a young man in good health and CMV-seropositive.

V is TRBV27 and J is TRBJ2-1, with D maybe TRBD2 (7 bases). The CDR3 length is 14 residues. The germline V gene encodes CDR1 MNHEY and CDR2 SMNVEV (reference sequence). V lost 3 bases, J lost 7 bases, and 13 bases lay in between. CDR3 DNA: TGTGCCAGCAGTTTCGCGGGGGCCCAAAATGAGCAGTTCTTC. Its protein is CASSFAGAQNEQFF.

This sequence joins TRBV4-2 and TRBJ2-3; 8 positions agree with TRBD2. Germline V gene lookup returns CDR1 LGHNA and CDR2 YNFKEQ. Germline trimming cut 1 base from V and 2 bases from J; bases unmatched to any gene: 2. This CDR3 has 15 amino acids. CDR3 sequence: CASSQGSGATDTQYF. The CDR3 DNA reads TGTGCCAGCAGCCAAGGTAGCGGGGCCACAGATACGCAGTATTTT.

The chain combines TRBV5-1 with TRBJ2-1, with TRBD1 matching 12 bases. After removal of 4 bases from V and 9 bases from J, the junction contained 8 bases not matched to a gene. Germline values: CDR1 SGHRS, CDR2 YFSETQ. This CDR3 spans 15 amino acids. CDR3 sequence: CASSPGTGGYSEQFF. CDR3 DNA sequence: TGCGCCAGCAGCCCCGGGACAGGGGGCTATAGTGAGCAGTTCTTC. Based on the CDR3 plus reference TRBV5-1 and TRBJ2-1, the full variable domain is KAGVTQTPRYLIKTRGQQVTLSCSPISGHRSVSWYQQTPGQGLQFLFEYFSETQRNKGNFPGRFSGRQFSNSRSEMNVSTLELGDSALYLCASSPGTGGYSEQFFGPGTRLTVL.

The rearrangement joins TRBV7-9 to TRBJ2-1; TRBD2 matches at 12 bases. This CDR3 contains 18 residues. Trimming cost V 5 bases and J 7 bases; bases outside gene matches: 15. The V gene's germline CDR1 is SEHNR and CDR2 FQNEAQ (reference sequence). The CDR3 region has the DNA TGTGCCAGCAGCCCTCCGGTCCAAGCGACTAGCGGGAGTAATGAGCAGTTCTTC. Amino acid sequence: CASSPPVQATSGSNEQFF.

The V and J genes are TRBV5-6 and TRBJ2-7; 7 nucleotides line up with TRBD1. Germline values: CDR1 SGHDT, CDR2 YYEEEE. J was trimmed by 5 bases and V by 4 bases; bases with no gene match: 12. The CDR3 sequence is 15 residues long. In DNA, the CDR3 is TGTGCCAGCAGCCTGTTAGATCGGGACAGCCACGAGCAGTACTTC. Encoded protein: CASSLLDRDSHEQYF.

The CDR3 nucleotides read TGTGCCAGCAGTTACTCAGGGGGCTCCTACAATGAGCAGTTCTTC. As protein: CASSYSGGSYNEQFF. V gene TRBV6-5 combines with J gene TRBJ2-1; D perhaps matches TRBD1 (6 bases). V lost 0 bases and J lost 0, with 6 bases in between. Germline V gives CDR1 MNHEY, CDR2 SVGAGI. The length of the CDR3 is 15 residues.

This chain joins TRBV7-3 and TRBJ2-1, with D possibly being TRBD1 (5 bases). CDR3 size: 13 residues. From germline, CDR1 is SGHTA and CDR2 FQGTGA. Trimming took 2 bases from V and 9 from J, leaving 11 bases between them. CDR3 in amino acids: CASSLDSIREQFF. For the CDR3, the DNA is TGTGCCAGCAGCTTAGACAGTATACGTGAGCAGTTCTTC.

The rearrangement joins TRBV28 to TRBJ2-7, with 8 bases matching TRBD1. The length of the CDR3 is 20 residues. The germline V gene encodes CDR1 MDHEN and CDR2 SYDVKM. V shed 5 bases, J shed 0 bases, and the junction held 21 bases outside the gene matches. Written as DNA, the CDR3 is TGTGCCAGCAGTGCCCTGCGGACAGGGTTTTATTCGGTTGGCTCCTACGAGCAGTACTTC. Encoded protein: CASSALRTGFYSVGSYEQYF.

CDR3 in amino acids: CASSLSASTEAFF. The CDR3 DNA follows: TGTGCCAGCAGTTTATCAGCGTCCACTGAAGCTTTCTTT. V and J are TRBV27 and TRBJ1-1; D not resolved. The CDR3 extends over 13 amino acids. V was trimmed by 0 bases and J by 4 bases, leaving 6 bases between them. CDR1 and CDR2 from the germline V gene are MNHEY and SMNVEV (reference sequence).

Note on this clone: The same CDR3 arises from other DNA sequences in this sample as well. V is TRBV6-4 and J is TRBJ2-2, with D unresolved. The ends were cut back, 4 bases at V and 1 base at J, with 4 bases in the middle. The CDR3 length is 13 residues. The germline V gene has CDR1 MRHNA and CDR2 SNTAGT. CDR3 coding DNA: TGTGCCAGCAGTGCGGGGAACACCGGGGAGCTGTTTTTT. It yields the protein CASSAGNTGELFF.

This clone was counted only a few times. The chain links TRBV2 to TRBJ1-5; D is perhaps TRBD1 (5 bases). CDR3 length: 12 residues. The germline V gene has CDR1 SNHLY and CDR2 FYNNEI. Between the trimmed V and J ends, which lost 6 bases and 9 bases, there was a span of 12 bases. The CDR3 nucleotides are TGTGCCAGCAGAAGGGGAGCGGGGCCCCAGCATTTT. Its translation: CASRRGAGPQHF.

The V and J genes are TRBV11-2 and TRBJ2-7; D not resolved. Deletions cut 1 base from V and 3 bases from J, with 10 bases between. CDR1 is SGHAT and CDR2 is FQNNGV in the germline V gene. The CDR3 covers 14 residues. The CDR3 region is CASSLVVANYEQYF. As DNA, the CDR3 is TGTGCCAGCAGCTTAGTGGTGGCCAACTACGAGCAGTACTTC.

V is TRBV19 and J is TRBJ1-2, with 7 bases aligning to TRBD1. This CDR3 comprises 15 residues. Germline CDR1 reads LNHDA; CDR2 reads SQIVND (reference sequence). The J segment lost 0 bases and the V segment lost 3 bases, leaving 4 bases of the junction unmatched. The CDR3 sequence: CASSMRDSPNYGYTF. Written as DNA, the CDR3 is TGTGCCAGTAGTATGCGGGACAGCCCTAACTATGGCTACACCTTC.

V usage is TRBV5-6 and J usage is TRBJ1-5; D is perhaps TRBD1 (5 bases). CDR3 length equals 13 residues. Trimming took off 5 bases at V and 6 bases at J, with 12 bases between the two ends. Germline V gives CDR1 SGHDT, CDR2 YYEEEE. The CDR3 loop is CASSSGGVQPQHF. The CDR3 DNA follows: TGTGCCAGCAGTTCCGGGGGGGTTCAGCCCCAGCATTTT.

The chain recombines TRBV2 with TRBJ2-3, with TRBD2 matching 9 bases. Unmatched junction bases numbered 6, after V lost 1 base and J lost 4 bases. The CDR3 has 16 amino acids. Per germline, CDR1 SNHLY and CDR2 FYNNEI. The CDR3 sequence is CASSEESSGISDTQYF. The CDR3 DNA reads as TGTGCCAGCAGTGAAGAGTCTAGCGGGATCTCAGATACGCAGTATTTT.

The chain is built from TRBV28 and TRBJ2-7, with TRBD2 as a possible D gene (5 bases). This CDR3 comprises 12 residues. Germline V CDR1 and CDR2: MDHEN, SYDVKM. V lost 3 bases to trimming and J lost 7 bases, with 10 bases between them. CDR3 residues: CASSFPWEEQYF. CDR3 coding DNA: TGTGCCAGCAGTTTCCCCTGGGAGGAGCAGTACTTC.

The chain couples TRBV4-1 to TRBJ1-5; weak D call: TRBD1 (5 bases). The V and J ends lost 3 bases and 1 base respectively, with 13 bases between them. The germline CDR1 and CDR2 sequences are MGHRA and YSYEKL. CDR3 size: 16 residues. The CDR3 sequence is CASSHGGGSSNQPQHF. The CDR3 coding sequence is TGCGCCAGCAGCCATGGGGGGGGGAGCAGCAATCAGCCCCAGCATTTT.

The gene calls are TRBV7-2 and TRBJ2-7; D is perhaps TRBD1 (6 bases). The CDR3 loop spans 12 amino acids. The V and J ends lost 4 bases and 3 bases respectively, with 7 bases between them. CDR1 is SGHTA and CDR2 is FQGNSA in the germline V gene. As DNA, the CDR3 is TGTGCCAGCAGCTCGACAGGCTACGAGCAGTACTTC. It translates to CASSSTGYEQYF.

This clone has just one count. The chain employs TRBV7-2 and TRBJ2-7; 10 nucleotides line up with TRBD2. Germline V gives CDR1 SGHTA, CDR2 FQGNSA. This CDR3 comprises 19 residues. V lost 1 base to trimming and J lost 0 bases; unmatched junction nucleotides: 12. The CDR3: CASSLDGLADTRDSYEQYF. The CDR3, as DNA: TGTGCCAGCAGCTTAGACGGACTAGCGGACACCAGGGACTCCTACGAGCAGTACTTC.

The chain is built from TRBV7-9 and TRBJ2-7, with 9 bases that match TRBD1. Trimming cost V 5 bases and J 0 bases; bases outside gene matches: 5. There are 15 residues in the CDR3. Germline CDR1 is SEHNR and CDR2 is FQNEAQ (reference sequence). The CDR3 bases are TGTGCCAGCAGCCCCCGGGACAGGGTCTCCTACGAGCAGTACTTC. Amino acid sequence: CASSPRDRVSYEQYF.

The CDR3, as DNA: TGTGCCAGCACTCCTTCCGAGGACAGGGTCGTCGAGCAGTACTTC. Amino acids: CASTPSEDRVVEQYF. The chain is built from TRBV2 and TRBJ2-7; 8 nucleotides match TRBD1. The V segment lost 7 bases and the J segment 6 bases; nucleotides outside the gene matches: 14. Germline CDR1 reads SNHLY; CDR2 reads FYNNEI. The CDR3 length is 15 residues.

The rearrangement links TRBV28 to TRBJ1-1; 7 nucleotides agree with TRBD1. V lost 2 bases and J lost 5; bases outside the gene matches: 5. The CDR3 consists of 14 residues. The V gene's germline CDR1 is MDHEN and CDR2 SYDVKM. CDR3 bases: TGTGCCAGCAGTTTAACAGGGGTAGGGACTGAAGCTTTCTTT. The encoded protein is CASSLTGVGTEAFF.

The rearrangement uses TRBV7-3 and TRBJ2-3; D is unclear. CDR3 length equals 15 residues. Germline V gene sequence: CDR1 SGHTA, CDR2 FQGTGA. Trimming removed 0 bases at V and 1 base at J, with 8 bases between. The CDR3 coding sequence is TGTGCCAGCAGCTTAACGTCGCAGGGCACAGATACGCAGTATTTT. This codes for CASSLTSQGTDTQYF.